This T cell receptor beta chain was sequenced for a study of blood T cells in healthy people across ages. This clonotype came up many times. A much larger clone sits a single nucleotide away, making a read error possible. A J-beta primer mix and a sample-barcoded 5' primer were used in a second PCR of roughly 7 to 12 cycles. TCRdb used MiXCR to reprocess the 5' RACE reads, holding one entry per CDR3 protein. In the table there are approximately 800,000 distinct CDR3 sequences, around 25% of which are singletons. V was shortened by 1 base and J by 1 base, with 1 base between the two germline ends. Looked up from germline, CDR1 is SGHDN and CDR2 is FVKESK. The CDR3 has 12 amino acids. The same data also contributed to another study, on T cells of mothers and their children. This second study says: Sequencing got over 10 million TCR beta CDR3 reads from each mother and roughly 2.7 million from each child. Thymic selection, a shaping force on TCR recombination output, acts similarly in related and unrelated pairs. There was no detection of any persistent microchimeric T cell clones.

This chain links TRBV14 with TRBJ2-5; D is ambiguous. The sequenced material came from blood. The clonotype was recovered from a boy aged 10-17 years in good health. The CDR3 DNA sequence: TGTGCCAGCAGCCAAGGCCAAGAGACCCAGTACTTC. The encoded protein is CASSQGQETQYF.